The 23 T cell receptor beta chains below were found in one sample sequenced in a study of CD8 T cells in ankylosing spondylitis. One entry per CDR3 protein results from TCRdb running MiXCR on the 5' RACE reads. The sample lists some 250,000 distinct CDR3 sequences; more than 20% were seen once. The material sequenced was blood, either unsorted or a sorted T cell fraction (not recorded which). The origin of the receptors is a male donor with ankylosing spondylitis or in good health (not recorded which).

This clonotype turned up a few times. The V call is TRBV24-1, the J call TRBJ2-1; no definite D call. This CDR3 contains 13 residues. The germline V gene has CDR1 KGHDR and CDR2 SFDVKD. Trimming stripped 2 bases from V and 9 bases from J, with 10 bases between. CDR3 loop: CATSDSPSIEQFF. The DNA of the CDR3 is TGTGCCACCAGTGATTCCCCAAGCATTGAGCAGTTCTTC.

This clonotype was counted only a few times. V gene TRBV20-1 combines with J gene TRBJ2-3, with 10 nucleotides matching TRBD1. The germline gives CDR1 DFQATT, CDR2 SNEGSKA (reference sequence). The CDR3 sequence is 13 residues long. Here the CDR3 reads CSQDRGDGDTQYF. CDR3 nucleotide sequence: TGCAGCCAGGACAGGGGGGATGGAGATACGCAGTATTTT.

This clonotype appeared many times. The chain has TRBV10-2 and TRBJ1-6; 8 nucleotides agree with TRBD1. The trim removed 7 bases at V and 7 bases at J, leaving 6 bases unmatched. The CDR3 extends over 14 amino acids. Germline CDR1 reads WSHSY; CDR2 reads SAAADI. CDR3 coding DNA: TGCGCCAGCACGATCAGGGGGCAAAATTCACCCCTCCACTTT. The encoded protein is CASTIRGQNSPLHF.

This clonotype was recorded at least ten times. V is TRBV5-1 and J is TRBJ1-1; 8 nucleotides line up with TRBD1. This CDR3 has 14 residues. Germline V CDR1 and CDR2: SGHRS, YFSETQ. The V gene end was trimmed by 3 bases and the J gene end by 1 base; junction bases not matched to a gene: 2. The chain's CDR3 is CASSWTGSNTEAFF. As DNA, the CDR3 is TGCGCCAGCAGCTGGACAGGGTCGAACACTGAAGCTTTCTTT. Full variable domain (remainder filled in from reference TRBV5-1 and TRBJ1-1): KAGVTQTPRYLIKTRGQQVTLSCSPISGHRSVSWYQQTPGQGLQFLFEYFSETQRNKGNFPGRFSGRQFSNSRSEMNVSTLELGDSALYLCASSWTGSNTEAFFGQGTRLTVV.

This clonotype was detected many times. The chain carries TRBV20-1 and TRBJ2-3; TRBD2 matches 10 bases. In germline, CDR1 is DFQATT, CDR2 SNEGSKA (reference sequence). J lost 4 bases, V lost 3 bases, and 10 bases had no gene match. The CDR3 totals 16 residues. CDR3 coding DNA: TGCAGTGCTAGTTACGTAGCGGGGGGTAAGGCAGATACGCAGTATTTT. This codes for CSASYVAGGKADTQYF.

This clonotype was detected ten times or more. The V call is TRBV3-1, the J call TRBJ1-1; weak D call: TRBD1 (5 bases). V lost 4 bases to trimming and J lost 5 bases, with 14 bases between them. CDR1 and CDR2 (germline): LGHDT, YNNKEL (reference sequence). The CDR3 has 14 residues. The CDR3 loop is CASSPPGGLTEAFF. The CDR3 region has the DNA TGTGCCAGCAGCCCCCCCGGGGGATTAACTGAAGCTTTCTTT.

In the case of this clonotype: A much bigger clone sits one base away, suggesting this may be a read error. The rearrangement joins TRBV5-1 to TRBJ2-7; 9 positions agree with TRBD2. This CDR3 is built from 15 residues. Germline CDR1 reads SGHRS; CDR2 reads YFSETQ. The CDR3 spells CASSPRGGLSYGQYF. CDR3 DNA: TGCGCCAGCAGCCCGCGGGGGGGACTCTCCTACGGGCAGTACTTC.

V and J are TRBV20-1 and TRBJ2-7; 8 bases agree with TRBD1. This CDR3 comprises 14 residues. CDR1 is DFQATT, CDR2 SNEGSKA, per germline (reference sequence). After removal of 6 bases from V and 4 bases from J, the junction contained 11 bases not matched to a gene. The CDR3 DNA sequence: TGCAGTGCAACCGACAGGGGAAAGGTTTACGAGCAGTACTTC. This translates into CSATDRGKVYEQYF.

This chain joins TRBV6-1 and TRBJ2-3; D gene uncertain. Trimming removed 6 bases at V and 4 bases at J, with 11 bases between. This CDR3 has 13 amino acids. Germline loops: CDR1 MNHNS, CDR2 SASEGT. The CDR3 DNA is TGTGCCAGCAGGCTAGTCTACCCAGATACGCAGTATTTT. This translates into CASRLVYPDTQYF.

There are a few counts of this clonotype. V gene TRBV11-2 combines with J gene TRBJ2-4, with D tentatively TRBD2 (6 bases). This CDR3 region has 16 residues. V was trimmed by 8 bases and J by 1 base, leaving 18 bases between them. The V gene's germline CDR1 is SGHAT and CDR2 FQNNGV. This CDR3 reads CASGSGTGDAKNIQYF. The CDR3 DNA follows: TGTGCCAGCGGTTCCGGGACGGGGGACGCCAAAAACATTCAGTACTTC.

This clonotype was seen more than once but under ten times. The J gene is TRBJ2-2, the V gene TRBV29-1, with D possibly being TRBD2 (7 bases). Germline lookup yields CDR1 SQVTM and CDR2 ANQGSEA. The CDR3 length is 15 residues. The V and J ends lost 4 bases and 2 bases respectively, with 14 bases between them. The CDR3 nucleotides read TGCAGCGTTGTAGGGGGGGCCGTAAACACCGGGGAGCTGTTTTTT. Residues: CSVVGGAVNTGELFF.

This chain connects TRBV7-9 to TRBJ2-5; D not resolved. CDR3 size: 13 residues. Germline values: CDR1 SEHNR, CDR2 FQNEAQ (reference sequence). V lost 4 bases to trimming and J lost 2 bases, with 8 bases between them. The CDR3 nucleotides are TGTGCCAGCAGCTACAGAAAACAAGAGACCCAGTACTTC. Protein sequence: CASSYRKQETQYF.

This rearrangement joins TRBV20-1 to TRBJ2-7; D perhaps matches TRBD2 (6 bases). V lost 0 bases and J lost 6, with 21 bases in between. This CDR3 region has 16 residues. Germline-derived CDR1 and CDR2 are DFQATT and SNEGSKA (reference sequence). Written as DNA, the CDR3 is TGCAGTGCTAGAGAGCTTCGGGTGGCGGGGAACTTCGAGCAGTACTTC. Translating it yields CSARELRVAGNFEQYF.

This clonotype has only a few counts. This chain uses TRBV20-1 with TRBJ1-1, with 10 bases aligning to TRBD1. The CDR3 is made up of 13 amino acids. Germline CDR1 DFQATT, CDR2 SNEGSKA (reference sequence). The CDR3 DNA reads as TGCAGGTCCCGGGACAGGGGGAACACTGAAGCTTTCTTT. Its translation is CRSRDRGNTEAFF.

The J gene is TRBJ2-4, the V gene TRBV5-4; D tentatively fits TRBD1 or TRBD2 (5 bases each). Germline V lookup: CDR1 SGHNT, CDR2 YYREEE (reference sequence). Between the trimmed V and J ends, which lost 0 bases and 3 bases, there was a span of 13 bases. There are 16 residues in the CDR3. The CDR3 DNA reads TGTGCCAGCAGCTTGGGAGGGGAAAGGGTCAAAAACATTCAGTACTTC. It translates to CASSLGGERVKNIQYF.

This clonotype has just one count. The chain has TRBV6-1 and TRBJ2-5, with 8 nucleotides matching TRBD1. V lost 6 bases to trimming and J lost 5 bases; unmatched junction nucleotides: 8. Germline CDR1 and CDR2: MNHNS and SASEGT. The CDR3 is made up of 14 amino acids. CDR3 region: CASRPGGRGETQYF. The CDR3, as DNA: TGTGCCAGCAGACCAGGGGGCAGGGGCGAGACCCAGTACTTC.

This chain connects TRBV28 to TRBJ2-7; D possibly corresponds to TRBD1 (6 bases). CDR3 length equals 13 residues. Germline CDR1 and CDR2: MDHEN and SYDVKM. V was pared by 3 bases and J by 2 bases, with 8 bases between. The CDR3 here is CASSFKGAYEQYF. DNA of the CDR3: TGTGCCAGCAGTTTTAAGGGGGCCTACGAGCAGTACTTC.

This clonotype was found many times. The CDR3 DNA follows: TGCGCCAGCAGCATGACAGGGGTAGGCAATCAGCCCCAGCATTTT. Amino acid sequence: CASSMTGVGNQPQHF. The V gene is TRBV4-1, the J gene TRBJ1-5, with TRBD1 identical over 8 bases. The trim removed 5 bases at V and 2 bases at J, leaving 5 bases unmatched. Germline CDR1 reads MGHRA; CDR2 reads YSYEKL. The CDR3 consists of 15 residues.

This clonotype has more than one count but fewer than ten. This sequence joins TRBV20-1 and TRBJ2-1, with a weak D call TRBD1 (7 bases). V lost 0 bases and J lost 4, with 16 bases in between. The CDR3 has 16 residues. Germline CDR1 and CDR2: DFQATT and SNEGSKA (reference sequence). The CDR3 nucleotides read TGCAGTGCTAGAGATTCAAAGGCGGGACAGTACAATGAGCAGTTCTTC. It yields the protein CSARDSKAGQYNEQFF.

This clonotype appeared a few times. The chain links TRBV9 to TRBJ2-5; 7 bases line up with TRBD1. The CDR3 has 14 residues. CDR1 is SGDLS, CDR2 YYNGEE, per germline. The trim removed 3 bases at V and 5 bases at J, leaving 7 bases unmatched. The CDR3 DNA is TGTGCCAGCAGCGCTTTGACAGGGAGTGAGACCCAGTACTTC. This translates into CASSALTGSETQYF.

This chain joins TRBV10-2 and TRBJ2-3; TRBD2 agrees at 11 bases. Germline V CDR1 and CDR2: WSHSY, SAAADI. The CDR3 spans 18 residues. The junction had 15 bases not matched to a gene; V was cut back by 3 bases and J by 7 bases. The CDR3 sequence: CASSDPLLAGGPANTQYF. In DNA, the CDR3 is TGCGCCAGCAGTGACCCCCTCCTAGCGGGGGGCCCGGCTAATACGCAGTATTTT.

This clonotype was counted between two and nine times. This chain connects TRBV12-3 or TRBV12-4 to TRBJ2-7; 10 nucleotides align to TRBD2. Trimming removed 5 bases from V and 2 bases from J; junction bases left unmatched: 3. The CDR3 consists of 14 residues. Here the CDR3 reads CASSISGGTYEQYF. CDR3 DNA sequence: TGTGCCAGCAGTATTAGCGGGGGGACCTACGAGCAGTACTTC.

At least ten counts were recorded for this clonotype. The J gene is TRBJ2-7, the V gene TRBV28; D is unresolved. This CDR3 region has 14 residues. Trimming took off 5 bases at V and 2 bases at J, with 13 bases between the two ends. Germline V CDR1 and CDR2: MDHEN, SYDVKM. The CDR3 DNA reads TGTGCCAGCAGTACCACGGGTTTCCCCTACGAGCAGTACTTC. This codes for CASSTTGFPYEQYF.